Given below is one T cell receptor beta chain in context. This table comes from immunoSEQ multiplex PCR, and its TCRdb copy is limited to in-frame clones, with some not included. Of a few hundred thousand clones in the sample, about four fifths were seen once. All enrollees were roughly 18 to 89 years old and from approximately 24 US areas. During the 2 weeks before they entered the study, exposed participants had met someone with a PCR-confirmed or clinician-diagnosed COVID-19 case. Germline values: CDR1 SGHKS, CDR2 YYEKEE (reference sequence). This CDR3 is 14 amino acids long. Unmatched junction bases numbered 4, after V lost 4 bases and J lost 10 bases. These data belong to a study of blood T cell repertoires in COVID-19. Study-level background: Researchers got acute and convalescent COVID-19 samples from the United States, Italy and Spain.

Material: PBMCs or T cells enriched from blood (not recorded which). The rearrangement links TRBV5-5 to TRBJ1-6, with 11 nucleotides matching TRBD1. This receptor was taken from a man between 35 and 55 years old who had been exposed to COVID-19. Here the CDR3 reads CASSPRTGGSPLHF. The CDR3 coding sequence is TGTGCCAGCAGCCCACGGACAGGGGGCTCACCCCTCCACTTT.